Below, 10 T cell receptor beta chains from the same sample are listed, as sequenced in a study of beta chain features in type 1 diabetes (dated by TCRdb to between 2018 and 2020). Libraries came from the immunoSEQ multiplex PCR assay. All of the isolated RNA was reverse transcribed with the High Capacity cDNA Reverse Transcription Kit, so expressed TCRB transcripts were sequenced. Here the immuneACCESS table is served through TCRdb, limited to in-frame sequences with V and J called. Missing clones are a known gap in these copies; in checked studies unresolved V genes cover under half, and the rest lacks a known reason. The sample data list fewer than 650,000 clones, and around 15% of these were observed just once. About 0.093% of the sample is taken by the ten largest. Source material: naive CD4+ T cells from blood. The cell subset or site label here, explained by the study, means: true naive CD4+ T cells. All receptors derive from a man between 18 and 29 years old in good health.

The CDR3, as DNA: TGTGCCAGCAGCGGCCGGGTCCGAAAGACCGGGGAGCTGTTTTTT. Translating it yields CASSGRVRKTGELFF. J is TRBJ2-2 and V is TRBV7-9; no clear D gene. CDR3 size: 15 residues. CDR1 and CDR2 (germline): SEHNR, FQNEAQ (reference sequence). Trimming pared 5 bases from V and 5 bases from J, leaving 15 bases between.

This clone has a handful of counts. This chain joins TRBV28 and TRBJ1-2; D gene uncertain. Germline CDR1 is MDHEN and CDR2 is SYDVKM. This CDR3 contains 16 residues. V was trimmed by 8 bases and J by 4 bases, leaving 23 bases between them. This CDR3 is CASHEVGSRTFYGYTF. CDR3 DNA sequence: TGTGCCAGCCATGAGGTTGGCTCCCGGACCTTCTATGGCTACACCTTC.

The chain links TRBV28 to TRBJ1-1; possible D gene TRBD1, 5 bases. Germline V gives CDR1 MDHEN, CDR2 SYDVKM. The V gene lost 2 bases and the J gene lost 3 bases, with 10 bases spanning the gap. The CDR3 is 14 amino acids. The DNA of the CDR3 is TGTGCCAGCAGTTTACAGGGAAGGGACACTGAAGCTTTCTTT. Amino acids: CASSLQGRDTEAFF.

This CDR3 is CASATAPGTGYSNQPQHF. The CDR3 DNA reads as TGTGCCAGCGCGACGGCACCCGGGACAGGCTATAGCAATCAGCCCCAGCATTTT. V and J are TRBV28 and TRBJ1-5, with 8 bases that match TRBD1. This CDR3 is 18 amino acids long. Germline CDR1 MDHEN, CDR2 SYDVKM. With V trimmed by 8 bases and J by 0 bases, 15 bases remained unmatched.

This clone has only a few counts. This chain uses TRBV28 with TRBJ2-2; possible D gene TRBD1, 5 bases. CDR1 is MDHEN, CDR2 SYDVKM, per germline. This CDR3 region has 17 residues. V lost 6 bases, J lost 4 bases, and 21 bases lay in between. CDR3 sequence (DNA): TGTGCCAGCAGCCAACGCGGCAGGGTCATGGGCACCGGGGAGCTGTTTTTT. It translates to CASSQRGRVMGTGELFF.

This clone was observed a few times. This chain links TRBV18 with TRBJ1-6; TRBD1 aligns across 8 bases. Germline assignment: CDR1 KGHSH and CDR2 LQKENI. This CDR3 contains 17 residues. J was trimmed by 9 bases and V by 2 bases; bases with no gene match: 12. The CDR3 here is CASSPTHDRGGSSPLHF. DNA for the CDR3: TGTGCCAGCTCACCAACACATGACAGGGGAGGAAGTTCACCCCTCCACTTT.

This clone has more than one count but fewer than ten. The chain employs TRBV28 and TRBJ1-2; 7 bases fit TRBD1. J gave up 8 bases and V 7 bases, and 10 bases lay outside the gene matches. The CDR3 extends over 13 amino acids. The germline CDR1 and CDR2 sequences are MDHEN and SYDVKM. Here the CDR3 reads CASTSNRGRGYTF. CDR3 bases: TGTGCCAGCACCTCCAACAGGGGCCGAGGCTACACCTTC.

CDR3 nucleotide sequence: TGTGCCAGCAGCCCCCGGGGGACAGAACGGCAAGAGACCCAGTACTTC. The encoded protein is CASSPRGTERQETQYF. V gene TRBV4-2 combines with J gene TRBJ2-5; tentatively, D is TRBD1 (7 bases). Germline lookup yields CDR1 LGHNA and CDR2 YNFKEQ. The CDR3 is 16 residues long. Between the trimmed V and J ends, which lost 4 bases and 2 bases, there was a span of 17 bases.

The V and J genes are TRBV9 and TRBJ2-7, with D tentatively TRBD1 (5 bases). Germline values: CDR1 SGDLS, CDR2 YYNGEE. V lost 3 bases and J 9 bases, leaving 16 bases between the germline ends. This CDR3 contains 13 residues. The CDR3 DNA is TGTGCCAGCAGCGACCTAACAGGCGCTGGGCAGTACTTC. Its protein product is CASSDLTGAGQYF. Full variable domain (rest looked up from reference TRBV9 and TRBJ2-7): DSGVTQTPKHLITATGQRVTLRCSPRSGDLSVYWYQQSLDQGLQFLIQYYNGEERAKGNILERFSAQQFPDLHSELNLSSLELGDSALYFCASSDLTGAGQYFGPGTRLTVT.

This clone appeared a few times. The CDR3 sequence: CASSLTLPGPSYEQYF. CDR3 DNA: TGTGCCAGCAGCCTGACCTTACCGGGACCCTCCTACGAGCAGTACTTC. This chain connects TRBV28 to TRBJ2-7; either TRBD1 or TRBD2 may supply D (5 bases each). V shed 6 bases and J shed 0 bases, with 18 bases lying between them. This CDR3 spans 16 amino acids. The germline V gene encodes CDR1 MDHEN and CDR2 SYDVKM. Based on the CDR3 plus reference TRBV28 and TRBJ2-7, the full variable domain is DVKVTQSSRYLVKRTGEKVFLECVQDMDHENMFWYRQDPGLGLRLIYFSYDVKMKEKGDIPEGYSVSREKKERFSLILESASTNQTSMYLCASSLTLPGPSYEQYFGPGTRLTVT.